This T cell receptor beta chain emerged from a study of blood T cell repertoires in COVID-19. Across the study: COVID-19 samples, acute and convalescent, were from the United States, Italy and Spain.

For recovered donors of Cohort 3, there were two negative PCRs, clearance, or symptom resolution. This clone was observed a single time. The CDR3 totals 16 residues. The V segment lost 3 bases and the J segment 11 bases; nucleotides outside the gene matches: 9. Germline CDR1 reads SNHLY; CDR2 reads FYNNEI. TCRdb's table, derived via immunoSEQ multiplex PCR, lists solely in-frame clones and lacks some. Among hundreds of thousands of clones listed, more than 75% were seen once. The material sequenced was PBMCs or T cells enriched from blood (not recorded which). The TCR was taken from a woman between 25 and 40 years old who had recovered from COVID-19. V and J are TRBV2 and TRBJ2-1; 14 bases are a match to TRBD2. The DNA for the CDR3 is TGTGCCAGCAGTGAGGGACTAGCGGGGGCAGACAACAAGCAGTTCTTC. Protein sequence: CASSEGLAGADNKQFF.